This TCR beta chain was identified in a study of blood T cell repertoires in COVID-19. The wider study: Samples taken during acute and convalescent COVID-19 were collected in the United States, Italy and Spain. From T cells, B-cell-depleted T cells, or PBMCs came the material, which was cDNA or gDNA.

The table came from immunoSEQ multiplex PCR; TCRdb's copy has only in-frame clones and leaves some out. The data contain some 400,000 clones, more than 75% of them singletons. The CDR3 is 13 residues long. Germline V gives CDR1 SGHVS, CDR2 FQNEAQ. Trimming shortened V by 8 bases and J by 0 bases, and 10 bases separated the two germline ends. Seattle cases were enrolled at active infection and followed longitudinally. The sample taken for sequencing was peripheral blood. The receptor was derived from a woman aged 30 to 39 with COVID-19, enrolled during active disease. The chain has TRBV7-8 and TRBJ1-2; D is undetermined. The CDR3 nucleotides read TGTGCCAGCGTCGGTACTCCTAACTATGGCTACACCTTC. Its translation: CASVGTPNYGYTF.